This T cell receptor (beta chain) was sequenced in a study of T and B cells in COVID-19 patients. The overall study: At median age around 36 years, recovered patients were younger than active-infection patients at about 63.

From blood, about 240-500 ng of genomic DNA served as TRB template. Study-wide results and limits: Patients with COVID-19 reportedly showed strongly skewed T cell receptor beta variable and joining gene usage.

In germline, CDR1 is SQVTM, CDR2 ANQGSEA. J was trimmed by 5 bases and V by 8 bases; bases with no gene match: 7. The CDR3 sequence is 13 residues long. TRB rearrangements were amplified by multiplex PCR with BIOMED2 TRB-A/B primers. One entry per CDR3 protein results from TCRdb running MiXCR on the multiplex PCR reads. The repertoire holds roughly 5,200 distinct CDR3 sequences, with 27% as singletons. This clonotype is labeled medium-sized (0.01 to 0.1%). No antigen is known for it. The TCR originated in a human donor with active COVID-19. The sequenced sample was blood. The J gene is TRBJ1-2, the V gene TRBV29-1, with 11 bases aligning to TRBD1. This CDR3 is CSLWTGGGYGYTF. The CDR3 DNA is TGCAGCTTGTGGACAGGGGGCGGGTATGGCTACACCTTC.